The entry below describes one T cell receptor beta chain. Its target is unknown. At sampling all donors were nominally healthy, likely with unrecorded immune exposures. PCR was performed using 60 Vbeta and 13 Jbeta primers. This table comes from immunoSEQ multiplex PCR, and its TCRdb copy is limited to in-frame clones, with some not included. The sample has some 96,000 clones, roughly 75% seen once; the top ten hold around 0.76%. The entry originates in a study of cytomegalovirus exposure and HLA in healthy donors. Study conclusions and caveats: For TCR beta chains, V- and J-gene trimming was later linked to a missense DCLRE1C variant. Being productive about 87% or about 30% of the time was typical of most TCR beta V segments in an earlier analysis. Follow-up analysis found HLA locus-dependent TCR association rates, highest for DRB1 and lowest for HLA-C.

The sequenced sample was PBMCs. The clonotype was recovered from a woman aged 55-70 years in good health and CMV-seronegative.

CDR3 nucleotides: TGTGCCAGCTCACCACCCGCCGGCGAGCAGTACTTC. This gives the protein CASSPPAGEQYF. J is TRBJ2-7 and V is TRBV18; D is ambiguous. This CDR3 spans 12 amino acids. CDR1 is KGHSH and CDR2 is LQKENI in the germline V gene. Trimming shortened V by 0 bases and J by 6 bases, and 6 bases separated the two germline ends.